Below are 17 T cell receptor beta chains sequenced from a single sample in a study of circulating CD8 cells and anti-PD-1 response in melanoma. Each library started from roughly 16 ng of total RNA using the QIAseq Immune Repertoire TCR panel. One entry per CDR3 protein results from TCRdb running MiXCR on the reads. This table holds roughly 250 distinct CDR3 sequences, roughly a tenth found once. Four subsets defined by PD-1 and/or TIGIT were sorted from live CD3+CD8+TCRalphabeta+ cells. The sequencing here drew on CD8+ T cells from PBMCs, taken at baseline or after one month of anti-PD-1 therapy (not recorded which). These receptors came from a human donor with melanoma.

Relative to its sample, this clonotype is large. The chain carries TRBV27 and TRBJ2-1; D unresolved. Germline assignment: CDR1 MNHEY and CDR2 SMNVEV (reference sequence). The CDR3 length is 11 residues. The ends were cut back, 3 bases at V and 8 bases at J, with 5 bases in the middle. This CDR3 reads CASSFGYEQFF. DNA for the CDR3: TGTGCCAGCAGTTTCGGCTATGAGCAGTTCTTC.

By share of the sample, this clonotype is medium-sized (0.01 to 0.1%). The chain carries TRBV19 and TRBJ1-2; D ambiguous. This CDR3 has 13 amino acids. Trimming cost V 3 bases and J 3 bases, with 8 bases left between them. CDR1 and CDR2 (germline): LNHDA, SQIVND (reference sequence). The CDR3 is CASSMVRDYGYTF. The CDR3 nucleotides are TGTGCCAGTAGTATGGTCAGAGACTATGGCTACACCTTC.

By sample fraction, this clonotype is large. V and J are TRBV6-5 and TRBJ2-3; the D is unclear. The CDR3 has 13 amino acids. Trimming took 6 bases from V and 0 from J, leaving 7 bases between them. Germline CDR1 and CDR2: MNHEY and SVGAGI. CDR3 sequence reads: CASSLQSTDTQYF. The CDR3 DNA reads as TGTGCCAGCAGCCTCCAGAGCACAGATACGCAGTATTTT.

This clonotype is large (0.1 to 1%) in the sample. The rearrangement links TRBV7-2 to TRBJ2-7, with D possibly TRBD2 on 5 matching bases. The V end was cut by 7 bases, the J end by 5 bases, with 18 bases between. The CDR3 is 14 amino acids. CDR1 is SGHTA and CDR2 is FQGNSA in the germline V gene. CDR3 sequence: CASTSRAGGHEQYF. The CDR3, as DNA: TGTGCCAGCACATCAAGGGCGGGCGGGCACGAGCAGTACTTC.

This clonotype is medium-sized (0.01 to 0.1%). A read error may explain this, as a much larger clone is one base away. The chain combines TRBV7-3 with TRBJ2-3, with TRBD2 matching 7 bases. The germline V gene encodes CDR1 SGHTA and CDR2 FQGTGA. V dropped 4 bases and J dropped 1; count of bases not matched to a gene: 5. The CDR3 runs to 15 residues. CDR3 amino acids: CASSSTGGGTDTQYF. In DNA, the CDR3 is TGTGCCAGCAGCTCGACGGGGGGTGGCACAGATACGCAGTATTTT.

By sample fraction, this clonotype is large. This chain joins TRBV24-1 and TRBJ2-2; 8 bases align to TRBD1. V lost 2 bases and J lost 9; bases outside the gene matches: 1. The CDR3 runs to 13 residues. Germline V lookup: CDR1 KGHDR, CDR2 SFDVKD. The CDR3 reads CATSDWTGRELFF. In DNA, the CDR3 is TGTGCCACCAGTGATTGGACAGGGCGGGAGCTGTTTTTT.

This clonotype is large in the sample. The rearrangement joins TRBV2 to TRBJ2-7, with D possibly TRBD1 on 7 matching bases. Germline V lookup: CDR1 SNHLY, CDR2 FYNNEI. The V and J ends lost 7 bases and 4 bases respectively, with 17 bases between them. The CDR3 sequence is 14 residues long. CDR3 loop: CASKKEGARYEQYF. The CDR3, as DNA: TGTGCCAGCAAAAAGGAGGGGGCGCGTTACGAGCAGTACTTC.

This clonotype is judged large. V gene TRBV19 combines with J gene TRBJ2-2, with a tentative D call TRBD2 (7 bases). The CDR3 length is 14 residues. The ends were cut back, 7 bases at V and 4 bases at J, with 13 bases in the middle. Looked up from germline, CDR1 is LNHDA and CDR2 is SQIVND (reference sequence). DNA for the CDR3: TGTGCCAGTAAGGGGGGGGCGACCACCGGGGAGCTGTTTTTT. Protein sequence: CASKGGATTGELFF. Using reference TRBV19 and TRBJ2-2 for the parts outside the CDR3, the full variable domain is DGGITQSPKYLFRKEGQNVTLSCEQNLNHDAMYWYRQDPGQGLRLIYYSQIVNDFQKGDIAEGYSVSREKKESFPLTVTSAQKNPTAFYLCASKGGATTGELFFGEGSRLTVL.

This clonotype is large within its sample. V is TRBV7-3 and J is TRBJ2-1; no firm D call. Germline CDR1 and CDR2: SGHTA and FQGTGA. The CDR3 contains 15 residues. Trimming removed 2 bases from V and 0 bases from J, with 8 bases in between. CDR3 DNA sequence: TGTGCCAGCAGCTTAGGCCCTAGCTCCTACAATGAGCAGTTCTTC. Translating it yields CASSLGPSSYNEQFF. Complete variable domain (other parts from reference TRBV7-3 and TRBJ2-1): GAGVSQTPSNKVTEKGKYVELRCDPISGHTALYWYRQSLGQGPEFLIYFQGTGAADDSGLPNDRFFAVRPEGSVSTLKIQRTERGDSAVYLCASSLGPSSYNEQFFGPGTRLTVL.

By sample fraction, this clonotype is large. This chain links TRBV27 with TRBJ2-5, with a possible D match to TRBD1 (5 bases). The germline V gene encodes CDR1 MNHEY and CDR2 SMNVEV (reference sequence). This CDR3 is 16 amino acids long. V dropped 4 bases and J dropped 8 bases, with 23 bases sitting between them. The CDR3 coding sequence is TGTGCCAGCAGTTCATCACTCTCCGGGCCAGGGAAAACCCAGTACTTC. Its protein is CASSSSLSGPGKTQYF.

By sample fraction, this clonotype is hyperexpanded (1% or more). The chain links TRBV4-2 to TRBJ2-7; maybe TRBD1 (6 bases). From germline, CDR1 is LGHNA and CDR2 YNFKEQ. This CDR3 is built from 15 residues. V was pared by 3 bases and J by 1 base, with 13 bases between. The chain's CDR3 is CASSQGATASYEQYF. CDR3 DNA: TGTGCCAGCAGCCAGGGGGCTACAGCTTCCTACGAGCAGTACTTC.

The sample holds one count of this clonotype. A much larger clone is a single base away; this may be a read error. This sequence joins TRBV19 and TRBJ1-2, with D unclear. Trimming took off 3 bases at V and 3 bases at J, with 8 bases between the two ends. The CDR3 extends over 13 amino acids. CDR1 is LNHDA and CDR2 is SQIVND in the germline V gene (reference sequence). This chain's CDR3 is CASSMARDYGYTF. As DNA, the CDR3 is TGTGCCAGTAGTATGGCCAGAGACTATGGCTACACCTTC.

This clonotype is classed as medium-sized. This chain connects TRBV28 to TRBJ1-2; D is undetermined. V was clipped by 2 bases and J by 8 bases, with 18 bases between them. The CDR3 sequence is 15 residues long. Germline CDR1 is MDHEN and CDR2 is SYDVKM. The CDR3 region is CASSLGSGGLEGYTF. In DNA form, the CDR3 reads TGTGCCAGCAGTTTAGGATCTGGAGGGTTGGAGGGCTACACCTTC.

For this clonotype: A single base separates this from a much larger clone, so it may be a read error. V and J are TRBV19 and TRBJ2-5; D is ambiguous. CDR1 LNHDA and CDR2 SQIVND come from the germline V gene (reference sequence). The CDR3 runs 11 residues. CDR3 in amino acids: CASSAQGTQYF. For the CDR3, the DNA is TGTGCCAGTAGTGCGCAAGGGACCCAGTACTTC.

This clonotype is classed as medium-sized. Being one base from a much bigger clone, this may be a read error. The gene calls are TRBV29-1 and TRBJ2-7; D is possibly TRBD1 (6 bases). Per the germline V gene, CDR1 is SQVTM and CDR2 is ANQGSEA. The CDR3 contains 12 residues. The V gene lost 7 bases and the J gene lost 3 bases, with 13 bases spanning the gap. The CDR3 nucleotides read TGCAGCGCCGGGGCAGGGGACTACGAGCAGTACTTC. Encoded protein: CSAGAGDYEQYF.

As for this clonotype: The junction does not match germline at one end; this may be a read error. The gene calls are TRBV12-3 or TRBV12-4 and TRBJ1-1, with TRBD1 identical over 7 bases. The CDR3 runs to 12 residues. The CDR3 reads CASRTGATEAFF. CDR3 in DNA: TGTGCCAGCAGAACAGGGGCAACTGAAGCCTTCTTT.

By proportion, this clonotype is hyperexpanded. This rearrangement joins TRBV20-1 to TRBJ2-3, with TRBD2 matching over 12 bases. Trimming removed 6 bases from V and 0 bases from J; junction bases left unmatched: 7. From germline, CDR1 is DFQATT and CDR2 SNEGSKA (reference sequence). CDR3 length: 16 amino acids. CDR3 bases: TGCAGTGCATGGACTAGCGGGGAGCCTAGCACAGATACGCAGTATTTT. Translated, it gives CSAWTSGEPSTDTQYF.